This TCR beta chain emerged from a study of T cells in Graves' hyperthyroidism and ophthalmopathy. Study-wide background: Specimen type is peripheral blood, collected at initial diagnosis prior to any treatment.

The definition of stable Graves' hyperthyroidism was no ophthalmopathy progression within 18 months. Aged 18 to 65, the patients had hyperthyroidism that was newly diagnosed and had lasted under 2 months. This clonotype was counted ten times or more. The junction had 10 bases not matched to a gene; V was cut back by 5 bases and J by 2 bases. Germline V gives CDR1 DFQATT, CDR2 SNEGSKA (reference sequence). The CDR3 runs to 15 residues. RNA transcripts yielded amplified TCR beta CDR3 regions. The TCR CDR3 was amplified in a first-round RT-PCR using the HTBI primer set. One entry per CDR3 protein, called by TCRdb with MiXCR from the multiplex PCR reads. The repertoire holds some 360,000 distinct CDR3 sequences, around 13% seen once, with roughly 11% in the top ten.

The chain links TRBV20-1 to TRBJ1-1, with 8 bases matching TRBD1. This clonotype originated in a woman in her sixties with Graves' hyperthyroidism. Material for sequencing was blood. CDR3 amino acids: CSALNGQGLNTEAFF. The CDR3 region has the DNA TGCAGTGCTCTTAATGGACAGGGTCTTAACACTGAAGCTTTCTTT.